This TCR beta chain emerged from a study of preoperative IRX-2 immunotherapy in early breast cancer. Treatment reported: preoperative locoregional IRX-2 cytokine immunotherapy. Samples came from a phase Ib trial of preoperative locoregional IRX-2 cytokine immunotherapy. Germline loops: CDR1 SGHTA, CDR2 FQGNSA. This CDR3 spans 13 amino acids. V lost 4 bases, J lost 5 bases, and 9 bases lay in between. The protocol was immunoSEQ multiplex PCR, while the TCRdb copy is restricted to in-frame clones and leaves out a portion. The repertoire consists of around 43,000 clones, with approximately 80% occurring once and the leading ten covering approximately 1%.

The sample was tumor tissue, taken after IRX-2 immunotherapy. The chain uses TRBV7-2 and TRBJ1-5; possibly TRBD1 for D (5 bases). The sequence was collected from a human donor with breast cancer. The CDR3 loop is CASSYDSYQPQHF. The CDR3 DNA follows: TGTGCCAGCAGCTACGACAGCTATCAGCCCCAGCATTTT.